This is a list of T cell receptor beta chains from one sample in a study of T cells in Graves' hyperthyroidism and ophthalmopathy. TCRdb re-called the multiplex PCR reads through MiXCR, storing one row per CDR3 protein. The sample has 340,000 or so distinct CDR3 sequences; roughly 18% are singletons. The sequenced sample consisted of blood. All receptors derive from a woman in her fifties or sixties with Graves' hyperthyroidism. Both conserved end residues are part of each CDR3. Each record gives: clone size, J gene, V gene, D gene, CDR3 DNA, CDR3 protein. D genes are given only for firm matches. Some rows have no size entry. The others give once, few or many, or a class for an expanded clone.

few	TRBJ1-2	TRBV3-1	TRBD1	TGTGCCAGCAGCCAGGGACAGGGGTATGATGGCTACACCTTC	CASSQGQGYDGYTF
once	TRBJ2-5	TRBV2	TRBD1	TGTGCCAGCATTTGGGACAGACAAGAGACCCAGTACTTC	CASIWDRQETQYF
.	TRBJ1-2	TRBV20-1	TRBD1	TGCAGTGCTAGAGATCGGTTACAGGGGGGGGAGGGCTACACCTTC	CSARDRLQGGEGYTF
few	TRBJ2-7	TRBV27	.	TGTGCCAGCAGCCAAGGACTCTGGTACGAGCAGTACTTC	CASSQGLWYEQYF
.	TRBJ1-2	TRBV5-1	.	TGCGCCAGCAGCCCCGGGCCCAGTGGCTACACCTTC	CASSPGPSGYTF
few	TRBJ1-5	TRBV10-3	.	TGTGCCATCAGTGTGGACCCCGGGGGGGATCAGCCCCAGCATTTT	CAISVDPGGDQPQHF
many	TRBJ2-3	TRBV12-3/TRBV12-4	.	TGTGCCAGCAGTTTTAGCCTAGGCACAGATACGCAGTATTTT	CASSFSLGTDTQYF
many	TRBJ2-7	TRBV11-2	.	TGTGCCAGCAGCTTAGCGGCAGGGATATCCTACGAGCAGTACTTC	CASSLAAGISYEQYF
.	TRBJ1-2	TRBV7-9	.	TGTGCCATAACGGACGGACCCCGTCCTCTATATGGCTACACCTTC	CAITDGPRPLYGYTF
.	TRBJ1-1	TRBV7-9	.	TGTGCCAGCAGATCACCAGGGATTTCCACTGAAGCTTTCTTT	CASRSPGISTEAFF
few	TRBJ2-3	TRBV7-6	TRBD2	TGTGCCAGCAGCCCCACTAGCGGGAGAGCAGATACGCAGTATTTT	CASSPTSGRADTQYF
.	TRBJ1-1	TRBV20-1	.	TGCAGTGCTAGAGATCTGAGGGGTACGGACACTGAAGCTTTCTTT	CSARDLRGTDTEAFF
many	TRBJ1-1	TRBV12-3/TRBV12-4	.	TGTGCCAGCAGCCTCTTGAGGGTGGAGACTGAAGCTTTCTTT	CASSLLRVETEAFF
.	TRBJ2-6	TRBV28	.	TGTGCCAGCAAATTTTTACGGAGCTCTGGGGCCAACGTCCTGACTTTC	CASKFLRSSGANVLTF
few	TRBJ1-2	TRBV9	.	TGTGCCAGCAGCGTAAGTTCATCGGATCTTCGTGGCTACACCTTC	CASSVSSSDLRGYTF
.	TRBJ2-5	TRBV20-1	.	TGCAGTGCTAGATATGTGACCCAGTACTTC	CSARYVTQYF
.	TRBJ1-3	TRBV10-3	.	TGTGCCATCAGTGAATTCCAGGCCTCTGGAAACACCATATATTTT	CAISEFQASGNTIYF
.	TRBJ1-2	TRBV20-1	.	TGTTCCGCAGGGCCTGGCTACACCTTC	CSAGPGYTF
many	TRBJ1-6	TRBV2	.	TGTGCCAGCAGTGAAGCGCTTCCGGGTCCCTACAATTCACCCCTCCACTTT	CASSEALPGPYNSPLHF
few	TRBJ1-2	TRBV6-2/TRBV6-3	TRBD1	TGTGCCAGCAGCCGTCCCGGGACAGGGAGCTATGGCTACACCTTC	CASSRPGTGSYGYTF
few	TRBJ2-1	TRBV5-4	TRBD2	TGTGCCAGCAGCCCACCACTAGCGGGGGGGCCCAATGAGCAGTTCTTC	CASSPPLAGGPNEQFF
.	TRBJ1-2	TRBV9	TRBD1	TGTGCCAGCAGCGTAGGGAGTACAGGGGACGGCTACACCTTC	CASSVGSTGDGYTF
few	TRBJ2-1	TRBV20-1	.	TGCAGTGCTAGAAATACGGGGACAAATGAGCAGTTCTTC	CSARNTGTNEQFF
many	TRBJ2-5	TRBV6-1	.	TGTGCCAGCAGTGTCACGGCGGGGAGTCAAGAGACCCAGTACTTC	CASSVTAGSQETQYF
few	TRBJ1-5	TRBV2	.	TGTGCCAGTCAGGCGGAAAGCAATCAGCCCCAGCATTTT	CASQAESNQPQHF
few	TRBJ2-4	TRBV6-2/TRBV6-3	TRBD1	TGTGCCAGCAGTTACGGGGACAGGGTAGGGGACATTCAGTACTTC	CASSYGDRVGDIQYF
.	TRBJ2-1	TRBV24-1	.	TGTGCCACCAGTGATCCCGGGAGCCGACCTAATGAGCAGTTCTTC	CATSDPGSRPNEQFF
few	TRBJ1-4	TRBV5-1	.	TGCGCCAGCAGTATGGTGGGACATCACGAAAAACTGTTTTTT	CASSMVGHHEKLFF
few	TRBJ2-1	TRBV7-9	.	TGTGCCAGCAGCTGGAGCCACGAGCAGTTCTTC	CASSWSHEQFF
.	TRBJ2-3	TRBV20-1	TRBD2	TGCAGTACCCATGGGAGGGCGAGCACAGATACGCAGTATTTT	CSTHGRASTDTQYF
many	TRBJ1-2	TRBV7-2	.	TGTGCCAGCAGCGAGAAGGGAGCAGCCTATGGCTACACCTTC	CASSEKGAAYGYTF
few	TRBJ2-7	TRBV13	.	TGTGCCAGCAGCTTCCTAGCGACGGCCTACGAGCAGTACTTC	CASSFLATAYEQYF
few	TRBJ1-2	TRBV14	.	TGTGCCAGCAGCCCGGGAGGAAGGGCGTACTATGGCTACACCTTC	CASSPGGRAYYGYTF
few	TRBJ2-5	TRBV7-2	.	TGTGCCAGCAGCGAACAGGCGGAGACCCAGTACTTC	CASSEQAETQYF
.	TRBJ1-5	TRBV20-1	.	TGCAGTGCTGTGAGTGGCAATCAGCCCCAGCATTTT	CSAVSGNQPQHF
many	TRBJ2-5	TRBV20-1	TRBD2	TGCAGTGGACGCGGGGGGGCCTGGGAGACCCAGTACTTC	CSGRGGAWETQYF
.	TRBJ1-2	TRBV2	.	TGTGCCAGCGGTCTGGAGGGCCCTGAGGGCTACACCTTC	CASGLEGPEGYTF
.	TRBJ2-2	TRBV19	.	TGTGCCAGTAGTATAGTAAAACTGCTGAACACCGGGGAGCTGTTTTTT	CASSIVKLLNTGELFF
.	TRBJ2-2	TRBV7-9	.	TGTGCCAGCAGCTTCGGAGGGGGCGACACCGGGGAGCTGTTTTTT	CASSFGGGDTGELFF
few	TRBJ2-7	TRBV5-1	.	TGCGCCAGCAAACTATATACCGGGACTTACGAGCAGTACTTC	CASKLYTGTYEQYF
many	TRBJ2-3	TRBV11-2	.	TGTGCCAGCAGCCCCCGGGGACTCAGCACAGATACGCAGTATTTT	CASSPRGLSTDTQYF
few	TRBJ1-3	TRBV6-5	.	TGTGCCAGCAGTTCCCCAGGGAACAGGGGAAACACCATATATTTT	CASSSPGNRGNTIYF
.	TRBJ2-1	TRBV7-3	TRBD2	TGTGCCAGCGGTAGCGGGGGGGCCAATGAGCAGTTCTTC	CASGSGGANEQFF
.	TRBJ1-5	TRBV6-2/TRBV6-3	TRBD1	TGTGCCACCCGCCGGGACAGTAATCAGCCCCAGCATTTT	CATRRDSNQPQHF
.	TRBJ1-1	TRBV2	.	TGTGCCAGTGGGGAGAACACTGAAGCTTTCTTT	CASGENTEAFF
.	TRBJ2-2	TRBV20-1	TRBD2	TGCAGTGCGACTGGACTAGCGGGGGGGCCGAACACCGGGGAGCTGCTTTTT	CSATGLAGGPNTGELLF